This is a list of T cell receptor beta chains from one sample in a study of blood T cell repertoires in COVID-19. Assay: immunoSEQ multiplex PCR; the TCRdb copy retains only in-frame clones and omits some. The sample carries 650,000 to 800,000 clones, about nine tenths recorded once. The sequenced sample consisted of peripheral blood. These receptors all come from a woman between 18 and 29 years old with acute or convalescent COVID-19. CDR3s include the opening cysteine and the closing phenylalanine or tryptophan. Each record gives: V gene, J gene, clone size, D gene, CDR3 protein, CDR3 DNA. D genes are given only for firm matches. Size values are once, few and many counts, or a class for expanded clones, and some rows have none.

TRBV19	TRBJ2-7	.	.	CASSPLGGRYEQYF	TGTGCCAGTAGTCCCCTCGGGGGTAGGTACGAGCAGTACTTC
TRBV9	TRBJ2-7	.	TRBD2	CASSLGLAGSIYEQYF	TGTGCCAGCAGCTTGGGACTAGCTGGGAGTATATACGAGCAGTACTTC
TRBV18	TRBJ1-3	.	TRBD1	CASSPPGQGIWRPGNTIYF	TGTGCCAGCTCACCACCGGGACAGGGTATTTGGAGACCTGGAAACACCATATATTTT
TRBV10-3	TRBJ1-3	.	TRBD1	CAIRATGVVGNTIYF	TGTGCCATCAGGGCGACAGGGGTCGTGGGAAACACCATATATTTT
TRBV28	TRBJ1-5	.	.	CASRINRVDQPQHF	TGTGCCAGCAGGATCAACAGGGTGGATCAGCCCCAGCATTTT
TRBV10-1	TRBJ2-7	.	.	CASSTVYEQYF	TGCGCCAGCAGTACAGTCTACGAGCAGTACTTC
TRBV4-3	TRBJ2-3	.	TRBD2	CASSQVTSGGAGDTQYF	TGCGCCAGCAGCCAAGTCACTAGCGGGGGGGCCGGGGATACGCAGTATTTT
TRBV2	TRBJ1-2	.	TRBD1	CASRTTGGHGYTF	TGTGCCAGCAGGACGACAGGGGGCCATGGCTACACCTTC
TRBV5-1	TRBJ1-1	few	.	CASRVTGNTEAFF	TGCGCCAGCCGGGTTACAGGGAACACTGAAGCTTTCTTT
TRBV6-1	TRBJ1-2	.	TRBD1	CASSLTGYYGYTF	TGTGCCAGCAGTTTGACAGGGTACTATGGCTACACCTTC
TRBV7-9	TRBJ1-1	.	.	CASSPRMNTEAFF	TGTGCCAGCAGCCCGCGGATGAACACTGAAGCTTTCTTT
TRBV5-6	TRBJ2-5	.	.	CASSQGLKGETQYF	TGTGCCAGCAGCCAGGGACTTAAGGGAGAGACCCAGTACTTC
TRBV2	TRBJ1-2	.	TRBD1	CASSERQGIGYTF	TGTGCCAGCAGTGAGAGACAGGGGATTGGCTACACCTTC
TRBV5-1	TRBJ1-3	.	.	CASSLAEQFSGNTIYF	TGCGCCAGCAGCTTGGCGGAACAGTTCTCTGGAAACACCATATATTTT
TRBV6-5	TRBJ2-3	.	.	CASRRTDGTDTQYF	TGTGCCAGCAGAAGGACAGACGGCACAGATACGCAGTATTTT
TRBV13	TRBJ1-6	.	.	CASSLGRQGSSPLHF	TGTGCCAGCAGCTTAGGCCGGCAGGGGAGTTCACCCCTCCACTTT
TRBV5-1	TRBJ1-6	.	TRBD1	CASSLPRTRDREPPLHF	TGCGCCAGCAGCCTACCGCGGACGCGGGACAGGGAACCACCCCTCCACTTT
TRBV7-2	TRBJ1-1	.	.	CATLFDRFSTEAFF	TGTGCCACCCTTTTCGACAGGTTTAGCACTGAAGCTTTCTTT
TRBV4-3	TRBJ1-1	.	TRBD1	CASSQEVGRGHTEAFF	TGCGCCAGCAGCCAAGAAGTGGGCAGGGGGCACACTGAAGCTTTCTTT
TRBV11-3	TRBJ2-7	.	.	CASSLGGAEVQYF	TGTGCCAGCAGCTTAGGTGGGGCTGAGGTGCAGTACTTC
TRBV2	TRBJ2-7	.	TRBD1	CASLTGAEQYF	TGTGCCAGCCTGACAGGGGCCGAGCAGTACTTC
TRBV4-2	TRBJ2-1	.	.	CASSQGLAYNEQFF	TGTGCCAGCAGCCAGGGGCTAGCGTACAATGAGCAGTTCTTC
TRBV15	TRBJ2-4	.	.	CATSRDGLVLDIQYF	TGTGCCACCAGCAGAGATGGACTGGTTTTGGACATTCAGTACTTC
TRBV20-1	TRBJ1-2	.	.	CSPGAYGYTF	TGCAGTCCAGGGGCCTATGGCTACACCTTC
TRBV5-4	TRBJ1-2	.	.	CASSLQIPGTTGGYTF	TGTGCCAGCAGCTTGCAAATCCCCGGGACAACTGGTGGCTACACCTTC
TRBV9	TRBJ1-2	.	.	CASSVGQNPGVEGHSHGYTF	TGTGCCAGCAGCGTCGGACAGAATCCCGGGGTAGAGGGTCATTCACATGGCTACACCTTC
TRBV19	TRBJ1-1	.	.	CASSMDAEGAEAFF	TGTGCCAGTAGTATGGACGCAGAGGGGGCTGAAGCTTTCTTT
TRBV19	TRBJ2-7	.	.	CASSIYGGEQYF	TGTGCCAGTAGTATATACGGGGGCGAGCAGTACTTC
TRBV6-5	TRBJ1-2	once	.	CASRQEPETDGYTF	TGTGCCAGTAGACAGGAGCCAGAAACAGATGGCTACACCTTC
TRBV5-1	TRBJ2-3	.	.	CASSLLGGPSEKSTDTQYF	TGCGCCAGCAGCTTGTTGGGGGGGCCCTCAGAGAAGAGCACAGATACGCAGTATTTT
TRBV2	TRBJ1-1	once	TRBD1	CASSADRGYTEAFF	TGTGCCAGCAGCGCCGACAGGGGGTACACTGAAGCTTTCTTT
TRBV24-1	TRBJ1-3	.	.	CATSHGNTIYF	TGTGCCACCAGTCATGGAAACACCATATATTTT
TRBV18	TRBJ1-1	.	TRBD1	CASSSQGSFSTNTEAFF	TGTGCCAGCTCATCACAGGGGTCATTCTCTACGAACACTGAAGCTTTCTTT
TRBV3-1/TRBV3-2	TRBJ2-7	.	.	CASSQQGGGEQYF	TGTGCCAGCAGCCAACAGGGAGGGGGCGAGCAGTACTTC
TRBV18	TRBJ2-7	once	TRBD1	CASSPRQGPSYEQYF	TGTGCCAGCTCACCCCGACAGGGGCCCTCTTACGAGCAGTACTTC
TRBV6-5	TRBJ1-1	.	TRBD1	CASSRNRGNTEAFF	TGTGCCAGCAGCCGAAACAGGGGTAACACTGAAGCTTTCTTT
TRBV2	TRBJ1-1	.	.	CASVGQPLNTEAFF	TGTGCCAGCGTTGGACAGCCCTTGAACACTGAAGCTTTCTTT
TRBV18	TRBJ1-2	.	.	CASSPDKDYGYTF	TGTGCCAGCTCACCGGACAAGGACTATGGCTACACCTTC
TRBV28	TRBJ1-5	.	TRBD1	CASKQGMQPQHF	TGTGCCAGTAAACAGGGGATGCAGCCCCAGCATTTT
TRBV5-5	TRBJ1-1	.	.	CASSLTANTEAFF	TGTGCCAGCAGCCTGACAGCAAACACTGAAGCTTTCTTT
TRBV4-1	TRBJ1-2	.	.	CASSQTQGIMGGYTF	TGCGCCAGCAGCCAGACCCAGGGAATAATGGGCGGCTACACCTTC
TRBV27	TRBJ1-2	.	.	CASSFRGASGYTF	TGTGCCAGCAGTTTTCGAGGTGCGAGTGGCTACACCTTC
TRBV19	TRBJ2-1	.	TRBD2	CASSITGGAVNEQFF	TGTGCCAGTAGTATAACGGGGGGGGCGGTCAATGAGCAGTTCTTC
TRBV5-1	TRBJ1-2	.	.	CASRRGGDGYTF	TGCGCCAGCAGACGGGGAGGGGATGGCTACACCTTC
TRBV4-3	TRBJ1-3	.	.	CASSQDQASGNTIYF	TGCGCCAGCAGCCAAGATCAGGCATCTGGAAACACCATATATTTT
TRBV6-5	TRBJ2-5	.	TRBD2	CASTGGGLHQETQYF	TGTGCCAGCACGGGCGGGGGTCTCCACCAAGAGACCCAGTACTTC
TRBV4-1	TRBJ1-6	.	TRBD1	CASSHLLGQGWNSPLHF	TGCGCCAGCAGCCACCTACTGGGACAGGGCTGGAATTCACCCCTCCACTTT
TRBV7-2	TRBJ2-2	.	.	CASSLVVGQGGTGELFF	TGTGCCAGCAGCTTAGTTGTAGGGCAGGGGGGCACCGGGGAGCTGTTTTTT
TRBV27	TRBJ1-1	.	TRBD1	CASSLFWDRGLGAFF	TGTGCCAGCAGTTTATTTTGGGACAGGGGGCTGGGAGCTTTCTTT
TRBV5-4	TRBJ2-7	.	TRBD2	CASSFSSGGVYEQYF	TGTGCCAGCAGCTTTTCCAGCGGGGGGGTATACGAGCAGTACTTC
TRBV9	TRBJ1-2	.	.	CASSVDTTNYGYTF	TGTGCCAGCAGCGTAGACACCACTAACTATGGCTACACCTTC
TRBV10-2	TRBJ1-2	.	TRBD1	CASTWDRTNYGYTF	TGCGCCAGCACCTGGGACAGAACTAACTATGGCTACACCTTC
TRBV6-5	TRBJ1-2	once	TRBD1	CASRKGTGSHGYTF	TGTGCCAGCAGGAAAGGGACAGGGTCGCATGGCTACACCTTC
TRBV10-3	TRBJ2-3	.	TRBD1	CAISEQGATDTQYF	TGTGCCATCAGTGAACAGGGGGCTACAGATACGCAGTATTTT
TRBV6-1	TRBJ2-3	.	TRBD2	CASSGGTSGGGVDTQYF	TGTGCCAGCAGTGGCGGGACTAGCGGGGGGGGTGTGGATACGCAGTATTTT
TRBV6-5	TRBJ1-1	.	.	CASTHGGGTEAFF	TGTGCCAGCACCCACGGGGGGGGGACTGAAGCTTTCTTT
TRBV4-1	TRBJ1-3	.	.	CASSQPLGDSGNTIYF	TGCGCCAGCAGCCAACCGTTGGGAGACTCTGGAAACACCATATATTTT